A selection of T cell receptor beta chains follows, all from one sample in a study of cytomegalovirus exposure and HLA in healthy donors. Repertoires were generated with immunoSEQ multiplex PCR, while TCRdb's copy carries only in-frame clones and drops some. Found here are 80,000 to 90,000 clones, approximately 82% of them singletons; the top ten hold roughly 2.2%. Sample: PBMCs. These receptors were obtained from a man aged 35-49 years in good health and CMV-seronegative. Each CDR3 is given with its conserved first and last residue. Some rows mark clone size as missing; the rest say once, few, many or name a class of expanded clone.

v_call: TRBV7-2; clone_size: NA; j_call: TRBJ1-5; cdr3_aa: CASSPYLEGPQHF
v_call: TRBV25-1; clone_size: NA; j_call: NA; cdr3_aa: CASSAGTGAYEQYF
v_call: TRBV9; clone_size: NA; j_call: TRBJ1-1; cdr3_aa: CASSASDKTGPNTEAFF
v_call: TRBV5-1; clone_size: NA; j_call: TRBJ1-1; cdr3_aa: CASSLGGVRTEAFF
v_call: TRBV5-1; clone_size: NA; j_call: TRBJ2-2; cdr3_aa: CASSPGLQGGAGELFF
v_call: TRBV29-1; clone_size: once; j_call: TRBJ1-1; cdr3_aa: CSARTWAGTEAFF
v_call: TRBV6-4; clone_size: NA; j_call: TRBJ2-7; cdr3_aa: CASSRLAGREQYF
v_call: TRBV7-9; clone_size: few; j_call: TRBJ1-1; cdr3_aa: CASSHDGTEAFF
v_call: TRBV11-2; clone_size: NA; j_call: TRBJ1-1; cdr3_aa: CASMRGQLTEAFF
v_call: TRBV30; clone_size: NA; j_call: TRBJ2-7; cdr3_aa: CAWSGASNRALDEQYF
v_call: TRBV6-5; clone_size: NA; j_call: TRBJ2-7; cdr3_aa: CASTGLAVYEQYF
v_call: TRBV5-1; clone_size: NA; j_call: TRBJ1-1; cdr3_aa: CASSGTTGNTEAFF
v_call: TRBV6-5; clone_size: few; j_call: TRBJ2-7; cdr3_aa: CASSDRVGSYEQYF
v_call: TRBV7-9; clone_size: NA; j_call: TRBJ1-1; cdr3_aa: CASQPGGGEAFF
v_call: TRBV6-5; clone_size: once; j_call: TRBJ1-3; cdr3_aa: CASSDTGGSGNTIYF
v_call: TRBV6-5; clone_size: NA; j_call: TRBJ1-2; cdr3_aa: CASSYAGGPANYGYTF